This TCR beta chain was identified in a study of cytomegalovirus exposure and HLA in healthy donors. Sequencing used immunoSEQ multiplex PCR; TCRdb keeps in-frame clones, though not all of them. The data show some 170,000 clones, with 86% seen just once and around 2% held by the top ten. The TCR was taken from a woman between 18 and 29 years old in good health and CMV-seronegative. Material for sequencing was PBMCs.

The CDR3: CASSPPGGNEKLFF. CDR3 DNA sequence: TGTGCCAGCTCACCACCCGGAGGGAATGAAAAACTGTTTTTT. V is TRBV18 and J is TRBJ1-4; unclear D gene. Trimming shortened V by 0 bases and J by 5 bases, and 7 bases separated the two germline ends. The CDR3 sequence is 14 residues long. CDR1 KGHSH and CDR2 LQKENI come from the germline V gene.